A selection of T cell receptor beta chains follows, all from one sample in a study of blood T cell repertoires in COVID-19. Produced via immunoSEQ multiplex PCR; TCRdb's table is partial and in-frame only. Of about 390,000 clones listed, 85% to 90% are singletons. The source material was PBMCs or T cells enriched from blood (not recorded which). The receptor set was obtained from a woman between 45 and 60 years old who had recovered from COVID-19. CDR3s include the opening cysteine and the closing phenylalanine or tryptophan. A D gene is named only where the DNA matches it firmly. Clone size is not always given. Where it is, it says once, few, many or a class for expanded clones.

V	length	J	D	size	CDR3	DNA
TRBV7-9	14	TRBJ1-2	TRBD1	NA	CASTFLRTGDGYTF	TGTGCCAGCACCTTTCTGAGGACAGGGGATGGCTACACCTTC
TRBV27	15	TRBJ2-5	TRBD2	once	CASSLAGGLWETQYF	TGTGCCAGCAGTCTAGCGGGGGGTCTCTGGGAGACCCAGTACTTC
TRBV7-2	18	TRBJ2-3	NA	NA	CASSSQPQGGRNTDTQYF	TGTGCCAGCAGCTCTCAACCACAGGGGGGGAGAAACACAGATACGCAGTATTTT
TRBV5-1	15	TRBJ2-1	TRBD2	NA	CASSLVASGGDIQFF	TGCGCCAGCAGCTTGGTGGCTAGCGGGGGGGATATTCAGTTCTTC
TRBV7-8	18	TRBJ2-3	NA	NA	CASSLAPKRAPSTDTQYF	TGTGCCAGCAGCTTAGCGCCGAAGCGGGCGCCTAGCACAGATACGCAGTATTTT
TRBV2	15	TRBJ2-3	NA	few	CASKPGSITTDTQYF	TGTGCCAGCAAGCCAGGGTCTATCACCACAGATACGCAGTATTTT
TRBV6-5	14	TRBJ1-2	TRBD1	NA	CASSYIDRAQGYTF	TGTGCCAGCAGTTACATAGACAGGGCTCAAGGCTACACCTTC
TRBV30	19	TRBJ2-2	NA	once	CAWSVAIWSGGTFTGELFF	TGTGCCTGGAGTGTAGCGATATGGTCCGGGGGTACTTTCACCGGGGAGCTGTTTTTT
TRBV2	15	TRBJ2-1	TRBD2	once	CASSPTSGIINEQFF	TGTGCCAGCAGTCCGACTAGCGGGATAATTAATGAGCAGTTCTTC
TRBV4-2	15	TRBJ2-1	NA	NA	CASSQEIDTYNEQFF	TGTGCCAGCAGCCAAGAAATAGACACTTACAATGAGCAGTTCTTC
TRBV4-2	16	TRBJ2-5	TRBD2	NA	CASSQDSSGGGRTQYF	TGTGCCAGCAGCCAAGATAGTAGCGGGGGCGGCAGGACCCAGTACTTC
TRBV27	18	TRBJ1-6	NA	NA	CASSLIIEGSSYNSPLHF	TGTGCCAGCAGTTTAATCATAGAAGGGAGCTCCTATAATTCACCCCTCCACTTT
TRBV27	15	TRBJ1-2	TRBD1	NA	CASSLTGGPNYGYTF	TGTGCCAGCAGTTTGACAGGGGGGCCTAACTATGGCTACACCTTC
TRBV24-1	12	TRBJ1-4	NA	NA	CAVADRNEKLFF	TGTGCCGTCGCCGACAGGAATGAAAAACTGTTTTTT
TRBV6-2/TRBV6-3	18	TRBJ1-5	NA	NA	CASSYSRGHIVSNQPQHF	TGTGCCAGCAGTTACTCAAGGGGACACATTGTGAGCAATCAGCCCCAGCATTTT
TRBV12-3/TRBV12-4	13	TRBJ2-1	TRBD1	NA	CASSLGTVNEQFF	TGTGCCAGCAGCCTAGGGACAGTCAATGAGCAGTTCTTC
TRBV27	14	TRBJ1-5	NA	few	CASSIRDNWQPQHF	TGTGCCAGCAGTATCCGGGACAATTGGCAGCCCCAGCATTTT
TRBV4-3	17	TRBJ1-2	TRBD1	NA	CASSQGIGQGFDYGYTF	TGCGCCAGCAGCCAAGGTATTGGACAGGGGTTTGACTATGGCTACACCTTC
TRBV2	15	TRBJ1-5	NA	NA	CASSFSTGNSQPQHF	TGTGCCAGCAGCTTCTCCACAGGTAATAGCCAGCCCCAGCATTTT
TRBV11-3	13	TRBJ1-1	NA	NA	CASSKGPGTEAFF	TGTGCCAGCAGCAAAGGACCGGGGACTGAAGCTTTCTTT
TRBV7-8	16	TRBJ2-3	NA	NA	CASSPYSRSPTDTQYF	TGTGCCAGCAGCCCCTACTCTCGATCACCCACAGATACGCAGTATTTT
TRBV7-9	17	TRBJ2-3	TRBD2	NA	CASSHLASGGVTDTQYF	TGTGCCAGCAGCCATCTGGCTAGCGGGGGAGTCACAGATACGCAGTATTTT
TRBV7-9	16	TRBJ2-5	NA	once	CASSSKSLTRPETQYF	TGTGCCAGCAGCTCCAAAAGCCTTACCCGCCCGGAGACCCAGTACTTC
TRBV6-5	13	TRBJ1-2	NA	NA	CASRSTGNYGYTF	TGTGCCAGCAGATCCACAGGGAACTATGGCTACACCTTC
TRBV9	15	TRBJ2-2	TRBD1	NA	CASSSQTGYTGELFF	TGTGCCAGCAGCTCTCAGACAGGGTACACCGGGGAGCTGTTTTTT
TRBV30	12	TRBJ1-6	NA	NA	CAWSLPNSPLHF	TGTGCCTGGAGTCTTCCGAATTCACCCCTCCACTTT
TRBV2	13	TRBJ2-7	NA	NA	CASSVHGTYEQYF	TGTGCCAGCAGTGTGCACGGTACCTACGAGCAGTACTTC
TRBV5-1	14	TRBJ1-2	TRBD1	NA	CASSPGQGPYGYTF	TGCGCCAGCAGCCCTGGACAGGGGCCCTATGGCTACACCTTC
TRBV28	13	TRBJ2-5	NA	once	CASSPGDRETQYF	TGTGCCAGCAGCCCGGGTGATCGAGAGACCCAGTACTTC
TRBV4-2	15	TRBJ2-7	TRBD1	NA	CASSQVTGGIDEQYF	TGTGCCAGCAGCCAAGTCACAGGGGGCATCGACGAGCAGTACTTC
TRBV27	15	TRBJ1-6	TRBD1	NA	CATRGQPNINSPLHF	TGTGCCACCAGGGGACAGCCTAATATTAATTCACCCCTCCACTTT
TRBV4-2	17	TRBJ1-1	TRBD1	NA	CASSQEKQGYMNTEAFF	TGTGCCAGCAGCCAAGAGAAACAGGGGTACATGAACACTGAAGCTTTCTTT
TRBV5-6	18	TRBJ2-5	TRBD2	NA	CASSLVGGGTSGQETQYF	TGTGCCAGCAGCTTGGTGGGGGGCGGGACTAGCGGCCAAGAGACCCAGTACTTC
TRBV6-5	14	TRBJ1-1	NA	NA	CASSFWGGDTEAFF	TGTGCCAGCAGTTTCTGGGGGGGGGACACTGAAGCTTTCTTT
TRBV9	15	TRBJ1-2	TRBD1	NA	CASSPRQGSSVGYTF	TGTGCCAGCAGCCCCCGACAGGGCTCCTCAGTCGGCTACACCTTC
TRBV5-1	14	TRBJ2-3	NA	once	CASSLGGRTDTQYF	TGCGCCAGCAGCTTGGGCGGCCGCACAGATACGCAGTATTTT
TRBV3-1/TRBV3-2	16	TRBJ1-1	NA	NA	CASSQSVYGGGTEAFF	TGTGCCAGCAGCCAGTCGGTGTATGGGGGCGGCACTGAAGCTTTCTTT
TRBV19	14	TRBJ1-4	TRBD1	few	CASDGGQGGEKLFF	TGTGCCAGCGATGGGGGACAGGGAGGTGAAAAACTGTTTTTT
TRBV5-1	15	TRBJ2-2	NA	few	CASSFGAQNTGELFF	TGCGCCAGCAGCTTTGGGGCCCAGAACACCGGGGAGCTGTTTTTT
TRBV29-1	13	TRBJ2-3	NA	NA	CSATQRNTDTQYF	TGCAGCGCCACACAGAGAAACACAGATACGCAGTATTTT
TRBV7-2	16	TRBJ1-2	NA	NA	CASSLGRQLANYGYTF	TGTGCCAGCAGCTTAGGCCGCCAGCTAGCTAACTATGGCTACACCTTC
TRBV14	15	TRBJ1-5	NA	medium-sized	CASSQGGLGNQPQHF	TGTGCCAGCAGCCAAGGGGGGCTTGGCAATCAGCCCCAGCATTTT
TRBV24-1	17	TRBJ1-2	TRBD1	NA	CATSGPGGDRGRSGYTF	TGTGCCACCAGTGGCCCGGGGGGGGACAGGGGGCGCAGTGGCTACACCTTC
TRBV5-4	17	TRBJ1-3	TRBD1	NA	CASSLPGGSRSGNTIYF	TGTGCCAGCAGCTTGCCAGGGGGATCTCGCTCTGGAAACACCATATATTTT
TRBV10-3	16	TRBJ2-3	TRBD2	NA	CAISEGGAGGPDTQYF	TGTGCCATCAGTGAAGGTGGGGCGGGGGGCCCCGATACGCAGTATTTT
TRBV20-1	14	TRBJ2-1	NA	NA	CSAGGGGWSNEQFF	TGCAGTGCTGGTGGGGGGGGCTGGAGCAATGAGCAGTTCTTC
TRBV6-1	17	TRBJ1-2	NA	NA	CASSEARGKHSNYGYTF	TGTGCCAGCAGTGAAGCGCGGGGCAAACATTCTAACTATGGCTACACCTTC